This TCR beta chain derives from a study of OX40 agonist ivuxolimab in advanced cancers. Study in general: Aged about 20 to 80 with a mean of approximately 57 years, they were approximately 79% male.

This clone has just one count. Here immunoSEQ multiplex PCR was the method, and the copy in TCRdb shows in-frame clones only, minus some. The sample carries about 99,000 clones, about 96% recorded once. This CDR3 region has 18 residues. CDR1 is SGDLS and CDR2 is YYNGEE in the germline V gene. V was clipped by 4 bases and J by 0 bases, with 20 bases between them. The rearrangement joins TRBV9 to TRBJ2-1; no clear D gene. The sequences come from CD4+ or CD8+ T cells sorted from blood, collected in a trial of the OX40 agonist ivuxolimab. The origin of this receptor is an adult with an advanced solid tumor such as melanoma, head and neck, liver or kidney cancer. The CDR3 here is CASSSQVHGWSSYNEQFF. The CDR3 DNA follows: TGTGCCAGCAGCTCACAAGTTCACGGGTGGAGCTCCTACAATGAGCAGTTCTTC.